The following is a T cell receptor (beta chain) sequence with its context. This clonotype has just a few counts. It lacks a known antigen. Base qualities are missing; no much larger clone stands one base away. This specimen's treatment or condition label, interpreted: live attenuated yellow fever vaccine strain. Two biological replicates of bulk PBMCs were collected at each blood-draw timepoint. PBMCs were isolated from peripheral blood using a standard Ficoll-Paque protocol. RNA was extracted with TriZol from bulk PBMCs, CD4 and CD8 fractions, and dextramer-positive and dextramer-negative fractions. TCR cDNA was synthesized by 5'RACE template switching, which introduced a universal primer site and unique molecular identifiers. Priming for cDNA synthesis came from both the TCR alpha and TCR beta constant segments. Library amplification used two PCR steps, and the second PCR step added sample barcodes and sequencing adapters. Libraries were sequenced on Illumina HiSeq 2500 (2x100 bp) or NovaSeq (2x150 bp). Per the original workflow: Reads were demultiplexed and collapsed into UMI consensus sequences with MIGEC, and V(D)J alignment was performed with MiXCR. Using edgeR on replicate PBMC samples, clonotypes were called vaccine-responding if FDR was below 0.01 and the log2 fold change was above 5 up to day 15. CD4 or CD8 identity was assigned to each bulk clonotype according to whether the clonotype was present at higher abundance in the sequenced CD4 repertoire or the sequenced CD8 repertoire. TCRdb reran the public reads through fastp at Q25 and MiXCR, keeping productive beta chains. Under each unique CDR3 protein, matching rows form one entry showing the most common genes and DNA. These V and J calls derive from TCRdb rather than the authors' analysis. This sample lists around 350,000 distinct CDR3 sequences; 11% were detected once. Of the sample, around 18% is held by the ten largest clones.

The data stem from a study of T cells after yellow fever vaccination (dated by TCRdb to about 2019). For the study in its entirety: The SMART-Seq v4 Ultra Low Input RNA kit was used to prepare libraries from fractions with low cell numbers. The cohort comprised two healthy male donors, one aged 18 to 29 and one aged 30 to 40 years. Blood was collected at multiple timepoints before and after primary and secondary immunization, and bulk PBMC replicates and cell subsets were isolated. To follow T-cell clones before and after both primary and booster YFV17D yellow fever vaccination, bulk TCR alpha and beta repertoires underwent longitudinal sequencing. Overall study outcomes, separate from this receptor: The secondary T-cell response was weaker than the primary response but faster, peaking on day 5 instead of day 15. A small fraction of clonotypes appeared in both the CD4 and CD8 compartments, likely as a result of convergent recombination. Most clones expanded after primary vaccination were re-detected after the booster (almost 97% of CD4 and more than 70% of CD8), suggesting broad memory maintenance. Because only a couple of donors were included in the study, the extent to which the findings can be generalized is limited. Computational filtering was required because FACS-sorted repertoires could contain abundant contaminating clonotypes from the bulk population.

The germline V gene yields SGHRS for CDR1 and YFSETQ for CDR2. The CDR3, from cysteine to phenylalanine, totals 13 residues. Only the CDR3 part of the read is kept: 39 bases, read in frame from the first base. The junction shows trimming of 0 bases on V and 8 bases on J, plus 9 bases between the germline ends. The rearrangement combines TRBV5-1 with TRBJ2-1; D gene: possibly TRBD1, on 6 matching bases. The clonotype originates from a man in his late teens or twenties who received the YFV17D yellow fever vaccine. The sample consisted of PBMCs, taken on the day of the first yellow fever vaccination. The sequenced DNA: TGCGCCAGCAGCTTGGATCCAGGGGATGAGCAGTTCTTC. This codes for CASSLDPGDEQFF.